The 19 T cell receptor beta chains reported below all come from one sample, sequenced in a study of blood T cell repertoires in COVID-19. Method: immunoSEQ multiplex PCR; TCRdb's copy keeps in-frame clones and lacks some. The table records fewer than 450,000 clones, 85% to 90% of them present only once. The sequencing sample was made of peripheral blood. These TCRs come from an older woman with COVID-19, enrolled during active disease.

J is TRBJ2-1 and V is TRBV24-1, with TRBD1 identical over 11 bases. Germline V gene lookup returns CDR1 KGHDR and CDR2 SFDVKD. The CDR3 is made up of 13 amino acids. The J segment lost 6 bases and the V segment lost 7 bases, leaving 1 base of the junction unmatched. The CDR3 sequence is CATRDRGLNEQFF. In DNA, the CDR3 is TGTGCCACCAGGGACAGGGGGCTCAATGAGCAGTTCTTC.

This chain uses TRBV18 with TRBJ2-7, with TRBD2 matching 10 bases. V dropped 0 bases and J dropped 2; count of bases not matched to a gene: 4. CDR1 is KGHSH and CDR2 is LQKENI in the germline V gene. CDR3 length: 16 residues. This chain's CDR3 is CASSPPSLAGAYEQYF. CDR3 in DNA: TGTGCCAGCTCACCACCATCCCTAGCGGGGGCCTACGAGCAGTACTTC.

In nucleotides, the CDR3 is TGCAGCGTAAAGCGGGGGGGGTACAATGAGCAGTTCTTC. Its translation is CSVKRGGYNEQFF. The V and J genes are TRBV29-1 and TRBJ2-1, with 10 bases identical to TRBD2. V was clipped by 6 bases and J by 4 bases; unmatched bases: 3. Germline CDR1 SQVTM, CDR2 ANQGSEA. The CDR3 extends over 13 amino acids.

The chain recombines TRBV24-1 with TRBJ2-5; unclear D gene. V shed 4 bases and J shed 1 base, with 9 bases lying between them. CDR3 length: 14 amino acids. CDR1 KGHDR and CDR2 SFDVKD come from the germline V gene. CDR3 sequence reads: CATSEVGFQETQYF. As DNA, the CDR3 is TGTGCCACCAGTGAAGTTGGCTTCCAAGAGACCCAGTACTTC.

This chain joins TRBV4-1 and TRBJ1-2, with 7 bases matching TRBD1. Germline lookup yields CDR1 MGHRA and CDR2 YSYEKL. This CDR3 contains 18 residues. V lost 0 bases and J lost 3; bases outside the gene matches: 13. In DNA form, the CDR3 reads TGCGCCAGCAGCCAAGATTTAGGGGTGCGAGGGGGCTACTATGGCTACACCTTC. The encoded protein is CASSQDLGVRGGYYGYTF.

The chain couples TRBV21-1 to TRBJ2-3; the table's TRBD1 call for D was not verified on the DNA. TRBV21-1 counts as a pseudogene. The CDR3 extends over 16 amino acids. The CDR3 loop reads CASSTPGKGNGYTQYF. CDR3 in DNA: TGTGCCAGCAGCACACCAGGGAAGGGGAATGGGTATACGCAGTATTTT.

CDR3 sequence: CASTRGKSEKLFF. The DNA for the CDR3 is TGTGCCAGCACCAGGGGAAAGAGCGAAAAACTGTTTTTT. J is TRBJ1-4 and V is TRBV25-1; a weak D match, TRBD1 (6 bases). Germline CDR1 MGHDK, CDR2 SYGVNS. Trimming took 7 bases from V and 8 from J, leaving 14 bases between them. CDR3 length: 13 residues.

The chain employs TRBV28 and TRBJ2-3; TRBD1 matches 7 bases. In germline, CDR1 is MDHEN, CDR2 SYDVKM. The length of the CDR3 is 16 residues. With V trimmed by 6 bases and J by 0 bases, 9 bases remained unmatched. CDR3 residues: CASRPRTGTSTDTQYF. CDR3 in DNA: TGTGCCAGCAGACCTAGGACAGGAACGAGCACAGATACGCAGTATTTT.

This chain uses TRBV9 with TRBJ1-2; 8 positions match TRBD1. V was pared by 4 bases and J by 6 bases, with 8 bases of the junction left unmatched. This CDR3 region has 14 residues. CDR1 is SGDLS and CDR2 is YYNGEE in the germline V gene. The CDR3: CASSPQTGVNGYTF. CDR3 sequence (DNA): TGTGCCAGCAGCCCCCAGACAGGGGTGAATGGCTACACCTTC.

This clone occurred once. The rearrangement joins TRBV12-3 or TRBV12-4 to TRBJ1-6; D is undetermined. With 9 bases removed from V and 4 bases from J, the gap between germline ends came to 10 bases. The CDR3 runs to 13 residues. Written as DNA, the CDR3 is TGTGCCAGTTCCTTTTCTTATAATTCACCCCTCCACTTT. Its protein product is CASSFSYNSPLHF.

The chain combines TRBV2 with TRBJ2-7, with 14 bases fitting TRBD2. The CDR3 extends over 17 amino acids. Germline CDR1 is SNHLY and CDR2 is FYNNEI. Trimming cost V 6 bases and J 6 bases; bases outside gene matches: 13. The CDR3 here is CASRTRLAGGQGGEQYF. In DNA form, the CDR3 reads TGTGCCAGCAGGACAAGACTAGCGGGGGGGCAAGGTGGCGAGCAGTACTTC.

The chain has TRBV29-1 and TRBJ1-1, with TRBD1 matching 7 bases. The CDR3 has 13 amino acids. CDR1 is SQVTM, CDR2 ANQGSEA, per germline. With V trimmed by 8 bases and J by 4 bases, 10 bases remained unmatched. For the CDR3, the DNA is TGCAGCACGGGGACAGACTTTAGCACTGAAGCTTTCTTT. Protein product: CSTGTDFSTEAFF.

J is TRBJ1-2 and V is TRBV20-1, with D maybe TRBD1 (6 bases). V lost 3 bases, J lost 5 bases, and 16 bases lay in between. There are 14 residues in the CDR3. Germline-derived CDR1 and CDR2 are DFQATT and SNEGSKA (reference sequence). The CDR3 nucleotides read TGCAGTGCTAGTTCACAGGGCGATGGTTATGGCTACACCTTC. This translates into CSASSQGDGYGYTF.

The chain has TRBV21-1 and TRBJ1-5. TRBV21-1 is labeled a pseudogene. The length of the CDR3 is 15 residues. CDR3: CASSKGGSSNQPQHF. As DNA, the CDR3 is TGTGCCAGCAGCAAAGGAGGCAGTAGCAATCAGCCCCAGCATTTT.

The chain couples TRBV27 to TRBJ1-2, with D maybe TRBD1 (5 bases). Germline V CDR1 and CDR2: MNHEY, SMNVEV (reference sequence). V lost 5 bases, J lost 3 bases, and 13 bases lay in between. The CDR3 is 14 amino acids. CDR3 DNA: TGTGCCAGCAGTCGACAGCCATCATACTATGGCTACACCTTC. It specifies CASSRQPSYYGYTF.

The V call is TRBV7-2, the J call TRBJ2-7; the match to TRBD2 covers 11 bases. From germline, CDR1 is SGHTA and CDR2 FQGNSA. This CDR3 is 15 amino acids long. With 1 base clipped from V and 4 bases from J, the junction kept 3 bases outside the gene matches. CDR3 nucleotides: TGTGCCAGCAGCTTAGGATCTAGCGGGGGGTACGAGCAGTACTTC. Protein product: CASSLGSSGGYEQYF.

This clone was seen a single time. CDR3 protein: CASSLYGGGNTEAFF. CDR3 DNA sequence: TGTGCCAGCAGTTTATATGGGGGGGGAAATACTGAAGCTTTCTTT. The chain carries TRBV28 and TRBJ1-1; D perhaps matches TRBD1 (5 bases). Germline V CDR1 and CDR2: MDHEN, SYDVKM. Trimming took off 1 base at V and 5 bases at J, with 14 bases between the two ends. CDR3 length: 15 amino acids.

V and J are TRBV7-2 and TRBJ1-3; no clear D. Trimming removed 4 bases from V and 1 base from J, with 8 bases in between. CDR1 and CDR2 from the germline V gene are SGHTA and FQGNSA. The CDR3 runs 14 residues. The CDR3 nucleotides read TGTGCCAGCAGCTCCCGGGGATCTGGAAACACCATATATTTT. Its translation: CASSSRGSGNTIYF.

This chain joins TRBV7-9 and TRBJ2-5, with TRBD1 matching over 7 bases. Germline V gene data show CDR1 as SEHNR and CDR2 as FQNEAQ (reference sequence). The CDR3 is 14 amino acids. V trimming: 7 bases; J trimming: 0 bases; junction bases outside the gene matches: 5. The CDR3 here is CASNVGTDQETQYF. The CDR3 DNA follows: TGTGCCAGCAACGTGGGGACAGACCAAGAGACCCAGTACTTC.